This TCR beta chain was profiled in a study of blood T cell repertoires in COVID-19 (TCRdb year 2020). General notes on the study: Samples covering the acute and convalescent phases of COVID-19 were provided by collaborators in the United States, Italy and Spain. The prospective study material was composed of cDNA or gDNA derived from T cells, B-cell-depleted T cells, or PBMCs. Subjects who had been exposed to COVID-19, were actively infected with it, or had recovered from it provided the deeply sampled blood TCRbeta repertoires that made up the dataset. The repertoires were made available in a free public database intended to serve as a resource for research on the immune response to SARS-CoV-2. Samples were obtained from the ongoing ImmuneRACE study (first 160 participants) and from 1,254 subjects provided by 6 global collaborators. The sample metadata nearly always contained a de-identified subject ID, COVID-19 status, age in years and sex. Where HLA class I and class II types were available, the types were taken from metadata supplied by the sample provider, not from assay-based typing. Points the paper makes about the study in general: Clinical and demographic metadata were provided uncurated, with the amount varying by source and participant.

One collaborating source in Seattle enrolled patients while the patients were actively infected and followed the patients over time throughout the course of disease. Each collaborating institution followed its own protocols to collect whole blood in K2EDTA tubes. For TCRbeta analysis, collaborator samples were shipped as frozen whole blood, as isolated PBMCs, or as DNA extracted from either sample type. TCRbeta CDR3 regions were amplified from genomic DNA by means of the immunoSEQ Assay, a bias-controlled multiplex PCR. Processing in the source paper ran as follows. Nucleated cell counts per sample were estimated from amplification of reference gene primers within the assay. To quantify the absolute abundance of each unique TCRbeta CDR3 rearrangement, sequence reads were collapsed and filtered. For each sample, productive Simpson clonality was calculated as the square root of Simpson's diversity index across productive rearrangements. TCRdb stores this immuneACCESS table with in-frame sequences only. Part of the clones is absent; in the studies checked, under half of the shortfall reflects unresolved V genes, and no reason is known for the rest. That table gives V, J and clone size, and the DNA gave D and trimming. The sample profile shows 270,000 or so clones; around 91% of them were found once. The ten biggest clones cover 2% to 2.5% of the sample.

Details on this clone: The target of this receptor is not known. Base qualities are missing; no much larger clone stands one base away.

The CDR1 and CDR2 encoded by the germline V gene are LGHNA and YSLEER. The CDR3 goes from the cysteine to the phenylalanine over 16 residues. Only the CDR3 region is kept as DNA, spanning 48 bases read in frame from base 1. V and J are trimmed by 0 bases and 4 bases, and the gene matches miss 3 bases of the junction. What was sequenced was peripheral blood. The rearrangement combines TRBV4-3 with TRBJ2-1; 10 middle bases align to TRBD2. The clonotype was recovered from a woman in her sixties with COVID-19, enrolled during active disease. The nucleotide sequence reads TGCGCCAGCAGCCAAGATGGACTAGCGGAATACAATGAGCAGTTCTTC. The resulting protein is CASSQDGLAEYNEQFF.